The rows below give T cell receptor beta chains drawn from one sample of a study of T-cell memory formation after mild COVID-19. TCRdb itself ran the 5' RACE reads through MiXCR, one entry per CDR3 protein. The sample shows 400,000 or so distinct CDR3 sequences, 20% to 25% of them seen only once. Material: PBMCs or a T cell subset sorted from them (not recorded which). The origin of the receptors is an adult woman who had mild COVID-19 (a few samples of this study predate the infection). Cell type and time point are not known. CDR3s leave out the opening cysteine and the closing phenylalanine or tryptophan. The size field is filled for only some rows; it gives once, few, many or a size class.

clone_size | cdr3_length | j_call | v_call | cdr3_aa
once | 13 | TRBJ1-2 | TRBV6-2/TRBV6-3 | ASSGQGVFSYGYT
- | 15 | TRBJ2-3 | TRBV10-3 | AISEVTASSSTDTQY
- | 14 | TRBJ2-5 | TRBV10-3 | AIQKGLAGFQETQY
- | 13 | TRBJ2-3 | TRBV24-1 | ATSDLRGPTDTQY
- | 16 | TRBJ2-2 | TRBV2 | ASRAPFWGARFTGELF
few | 12 | TRBJ2-5 | TRBV9 | ASSVAGSQETQY
- | 14 | TRBJ2-5 | TRBV6-5 | ASSPSSLAGVLPQY
- | 11 | TRBJ2-1 | TRBV4-3 | ASSQDSGRTQF
- | 12 | TRBJ1-2 | TRBV5-1 | ASSSDNRNYGYT
- | 13 | TRBJ2-1 | TRBV12-3/TRBV12-4 | ASSSVAGGLGEQF
- | 11 | TRBJ1-2 | TRBV5-1 | ASSLSGSYGYT
few | 11 | TRBJ2-1 | TRBV6-5 | ASSYVARSEQF
- | 13 | TRBJ2-1 | TRBV12-3/TRBV12-4 | ASSFGTAAYNEQF
- | 12 | TRBJ2-7 | TRBV12-3/TRBV12-4 | ASSLNGRGYEQY
- | 9 | TRBJ2-3 | TRBV7-9 | ASSLSGGLD
few | 11 | TRBJ2-7 | TRBV20-1 | SARGSGGNEQY
few | 13 | TRBJ2-4 | TRBV7-2 | ASSLFRGGENIQY
- | 15 | TRBJ2-3 | TRBV2 | ASSPTILWSGEDTQY
few | 13 | TRBJ2-3 | TRBV12-3/TRBV12-4 | ASSPQGRSTDTQY
- | 15 | TRBJ2-3 | TRBV4-2 | ASSPDLAGGGTDTQY
- | 12 | TRBJ2-3 | TRBV5-1 | ASSSPVVADTQY
- | 14 | TRBJ2-3 | TRBV12-3/TRBV12-4 | ASSFGTASHTDTQY
few | 14 | TRBJ2-7 | TRBV18 | ASSLQQGGSRYEQY
few | 13 | TRBJ1-1 | TRBV4-1 | ASSREGGGATEAF
few | 13 | TRBJ2-1 | TRBV5-1 | ASHPTSGAYNEQF
- | 12 | TRBJ2-7 | TRBV15 | ATSGETGNYEQY
- | 11 | TRBJ2-5 | TRBV24-1 | ATSGAVQETQY
few | 10 | TRBJ2-2 | TRBV18 | ASSPPIGELF
few | 10 | TRBJ1-1 | TRBV18 | ASSPQGAEAF
- | 13 | TRBJ1-2 | TRBV20-1 | SARDGGGVNYGYT
- | 14 | TRBJ2-1 | TRBV7-3 | ASSLVPSGGSNEQF
- | 14 | TRBJ2-2 | TRBV30 | AWNGLAGAGTGELF
- | 14 | TRBJ2-3 | TRBV4-3 | ASSQEGTGGTDTQY
- | 11 | TRBJ1-5 | TRBV7-3 | ASSLTMNQPQH
- | 14 | TRBJ2-3 | TRBV3-1 | ASSQGIRGSDYTQY
- | 14 | TRBJ1-4 | TRBV28 | ASKNLKGQGQEKLF
once | 10 | TRBJ1-2 | TRBV5-1 | ASSWDRFGYT
few | 15 | TRBJ2-1 | TRBV7-6 | ASSLESASGGVDEQF
few | 13 | TRBJ2-7 | TRBV10-3 | AIKGWDTGPYEQY
many | 14 | TRBJ1-5 | TRBV4-1 | ASSQGPGTSNQPQH
- | 13 | TRBJ2-7 | TRBV6-5 | ASSYSRGVSYEQY
- | 12 | TRBJ2-7 | TRBV12-3/TRBV12-4 | ASRVRAGSYEQY
- | 13 | TRBJ1-1 | TRBV3-1 | ASSQGLHRNTEAF